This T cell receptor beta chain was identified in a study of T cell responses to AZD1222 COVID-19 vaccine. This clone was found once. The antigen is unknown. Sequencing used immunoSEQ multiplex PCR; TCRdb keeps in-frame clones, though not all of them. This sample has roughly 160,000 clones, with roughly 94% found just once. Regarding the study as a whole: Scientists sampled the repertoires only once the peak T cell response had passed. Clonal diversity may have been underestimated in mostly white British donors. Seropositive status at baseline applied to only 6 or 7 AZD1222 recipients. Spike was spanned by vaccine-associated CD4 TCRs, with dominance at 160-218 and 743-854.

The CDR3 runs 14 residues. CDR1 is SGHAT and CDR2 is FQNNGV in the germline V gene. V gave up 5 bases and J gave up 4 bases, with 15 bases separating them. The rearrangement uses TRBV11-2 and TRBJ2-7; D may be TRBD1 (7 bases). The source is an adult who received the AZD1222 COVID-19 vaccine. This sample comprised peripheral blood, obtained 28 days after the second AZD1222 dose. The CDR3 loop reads CASSAGPGQYEQYF. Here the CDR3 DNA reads TGTGCCAGCAGCGCGGGACCGGGACAGTACGAGCAGTACTTC.